This record looks at one T cell receptor (beta chain) sequence and its context. The CDR3 length is 18 residues. V gave up 3 bases and J gave up 5 bases; unmatched junction bases: 14. Per the germline V gene, CDR1 is ENHRY and CDR2 is SYGVKD. These data are taken from a study of T cell changes during pregnancy in multiple sclerosis. Assay: immunoSEQ multiplex PCR; the TCRdb copy retains only in-frame clones and omits some. The data show around 92,000 clones, with 90% to 95% seen just once and 0.99% held by the top ten. Sequencing used peripheral blood, obtained after pregnancy. The chain uses TRBV10-3 and TRBJ2-5; 11 bases map to TRBD1. This clonotype originated in a female donor with multiple sclerosis, enrolled in a pregnancy study. In DNA form, the CDR3 reads TGTGCCATCAGTGATACAATTAGGACAGGGGGCGCCGGGGAGACCCAGTACTTC. Translation gives CAISDTIRTGGAGETQYF.